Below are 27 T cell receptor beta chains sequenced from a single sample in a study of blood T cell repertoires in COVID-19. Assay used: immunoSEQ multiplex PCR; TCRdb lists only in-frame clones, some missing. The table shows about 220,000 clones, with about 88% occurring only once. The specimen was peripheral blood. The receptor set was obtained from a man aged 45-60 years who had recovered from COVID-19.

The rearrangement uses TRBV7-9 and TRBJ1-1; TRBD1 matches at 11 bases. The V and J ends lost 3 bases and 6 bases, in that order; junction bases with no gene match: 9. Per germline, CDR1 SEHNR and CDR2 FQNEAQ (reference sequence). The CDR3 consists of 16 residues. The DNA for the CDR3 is TGTGCCAGCAGCTTGCAGATCGGACAGGGGGCATCTGAAGCTTTCTTT. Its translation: CASSLQIGQGASEAFF.

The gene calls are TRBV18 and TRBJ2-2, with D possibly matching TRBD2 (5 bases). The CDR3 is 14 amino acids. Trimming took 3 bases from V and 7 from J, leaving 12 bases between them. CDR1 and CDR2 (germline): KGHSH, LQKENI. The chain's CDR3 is CASSPTKGIGELFF. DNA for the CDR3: TGTGCCAGCTCACCGACTAAGGGTATCGGGGAGCTGTTTTTT.

CDR3 sequence reads: CASRGQGIGEKLFF. CDR3 nucleotide sequence: TGTGCCAGCAGGGGACAGGGGATAGGCGAAAAACTGTTTTTT. This chain connects TRBV2 to TRBJ1-4; 10 bases line up with TRBD1. Germline values: CDR1 SNHLY, CDR2 FYNNEI. V was clipped by 6 bases and J by 8 bases; unmatched bases: 6. This CDR3 is built from 14 residues.

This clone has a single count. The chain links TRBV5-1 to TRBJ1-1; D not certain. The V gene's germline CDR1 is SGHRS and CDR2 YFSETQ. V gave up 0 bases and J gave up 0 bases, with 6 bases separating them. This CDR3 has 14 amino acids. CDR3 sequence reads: CASSLGALNTEAFF. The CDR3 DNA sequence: TGCGCCAGCAGCTTGGGGGCCCTGAACACTGAAGCTTTCTTT.

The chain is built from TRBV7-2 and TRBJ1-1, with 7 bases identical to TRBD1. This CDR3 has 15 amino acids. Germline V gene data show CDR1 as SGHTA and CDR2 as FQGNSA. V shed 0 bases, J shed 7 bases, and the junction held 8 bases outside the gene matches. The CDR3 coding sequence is TGTGCCAGCAGCTTAGCGGGGGCAGGGGGGCTTGAAGCTTTCTTT. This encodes CASSLAGAGGLEAFF.

Here the CDR3 reads CASSLSGQGNGDNEQFF. CDR3 in DNA: TGTGCCAGCAGTTTATCGGGACAGGGGAACGGGGACAATGAGCAGTTCTTC. The V call is TRBV27, the J call TRBJ2-1, with 10 positions matching TRBD1. In germline, CDR1 is MNHEY, CDR2 SMNVEV (reference sequence). The CDR3 length is 17 residues. The trim removed 0 bases at V and 5 bases at J, leaving 7 bases unmatched.

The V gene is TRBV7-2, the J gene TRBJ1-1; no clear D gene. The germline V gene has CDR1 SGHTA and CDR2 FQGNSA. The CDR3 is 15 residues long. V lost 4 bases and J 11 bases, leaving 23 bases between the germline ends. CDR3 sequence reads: CASSSLAGSTSKAFF. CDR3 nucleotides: TGTGCCAGCAGCTCCTTAGCGGGGTCAACTTCTAAGGCTTTCTTT.

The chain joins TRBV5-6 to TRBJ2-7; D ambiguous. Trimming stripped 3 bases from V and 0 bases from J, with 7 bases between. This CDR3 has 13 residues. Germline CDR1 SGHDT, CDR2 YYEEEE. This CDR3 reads CASSSYTSYEQYF. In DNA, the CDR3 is TGTGCCAGCAGCTCGTACACCTCCTACGAGCAGTACTTC.

The CDR3 DNA sequence: TGTGCCAGCAGCTTAGGATCTCGGGAGACCCAGTACTTC. It is translated as CASSLGSRETQYF. This rearrangement joins TRBV11-2 to TRBJ2-5; D ambiguous. Trimming pared 1 base from V and 5 bases from J, leaving 8 bases between. CDR3 length equals 13 residues. CDR1 is SGHAT and CDR2 is FQNNGV in the germline V gene.

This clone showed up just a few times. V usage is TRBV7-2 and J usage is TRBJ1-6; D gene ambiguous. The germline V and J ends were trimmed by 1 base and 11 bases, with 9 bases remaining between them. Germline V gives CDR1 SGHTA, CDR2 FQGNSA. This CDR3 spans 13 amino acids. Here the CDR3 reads CASSLEGRPPLHF. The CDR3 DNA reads TGTGCCAGCAGCTTAGAAGGGAGGCCACCCCTCCACTTT. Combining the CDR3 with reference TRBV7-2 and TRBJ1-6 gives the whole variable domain GAGVSQSPSNKVTEKGKDVELRCDPISGHTALYWYRQSLGQGLEFLIYFQGNSAPDKSGLPSDRFSAERTGGSVSTLTIQRTQQEDSAVYLCASSLEGRPPLHFGNGTRLTVT.

The DNA of the CDR3 is TGTGCCAGCAGCTTGAAGCGTCTAGCGGGTAACCAAGAGACCCAGTACTTC. This translates into CASSLKRLAGNQETQYF. J is TRBJ2-5 and V is TRBV5-4; 8 bases are a match to TRBD2. V shed 1 base, J shed 0 bases, and the junction held 8 bases outside the gene matches. CDR3 length: 17 amino acids. Germline CDR1 is SGHNT and CDR2 is YYREEE (reference sequence).

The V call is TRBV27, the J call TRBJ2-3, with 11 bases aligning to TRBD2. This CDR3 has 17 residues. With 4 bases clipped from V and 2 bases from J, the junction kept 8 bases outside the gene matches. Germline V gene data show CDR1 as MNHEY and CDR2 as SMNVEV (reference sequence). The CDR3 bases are TGTGCCAGCAGTTCGGTACTAGCGGGGGACTTCACAGATACGCAGTATTTT. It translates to CASSSVLAGDFTDTQYF.

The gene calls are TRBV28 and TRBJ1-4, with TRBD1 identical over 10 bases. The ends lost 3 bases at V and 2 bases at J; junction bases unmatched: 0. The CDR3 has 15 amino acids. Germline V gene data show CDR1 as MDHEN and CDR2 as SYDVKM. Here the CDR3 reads CASSLTGGTNEKLFF. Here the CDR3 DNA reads TGTGCCAGCAGTTTGACAGGGGGCACTAATGAAAAACTGTTTTTT.

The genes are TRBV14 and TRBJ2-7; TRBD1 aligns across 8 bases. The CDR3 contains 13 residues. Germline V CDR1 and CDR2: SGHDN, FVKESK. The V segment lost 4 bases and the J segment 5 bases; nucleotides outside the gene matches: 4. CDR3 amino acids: CASSPRQGNEQYF. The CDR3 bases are TGTGCCAGCAGCCCCAGACAGGGGAACGAGCAGTACTTC.

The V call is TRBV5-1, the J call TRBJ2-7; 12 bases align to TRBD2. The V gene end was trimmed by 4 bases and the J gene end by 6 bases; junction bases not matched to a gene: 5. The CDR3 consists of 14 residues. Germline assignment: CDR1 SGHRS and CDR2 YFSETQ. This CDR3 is CASSGLAGGAEQYF. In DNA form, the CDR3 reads TGCGCCAGCAGCGGCCTAGCGGGAGGGGCCGAGCAGTACTTC.

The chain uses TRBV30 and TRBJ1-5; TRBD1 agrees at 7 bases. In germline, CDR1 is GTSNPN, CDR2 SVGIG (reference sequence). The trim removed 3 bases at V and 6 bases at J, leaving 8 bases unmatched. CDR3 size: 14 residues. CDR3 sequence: CAWRERGPSQPQHF. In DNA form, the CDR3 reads TGTGCCTGGAGAGAAAGGGGGCCTAGTCAGCCCCAGCATTTT.

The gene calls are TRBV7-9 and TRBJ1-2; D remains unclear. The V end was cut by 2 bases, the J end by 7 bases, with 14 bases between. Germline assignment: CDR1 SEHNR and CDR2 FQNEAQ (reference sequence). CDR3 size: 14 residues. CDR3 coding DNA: TGTGCCAGCAGCTTAATCAAGGATACGGGTGGCTACACCTTC. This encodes CASSLIKDTGGYTF.

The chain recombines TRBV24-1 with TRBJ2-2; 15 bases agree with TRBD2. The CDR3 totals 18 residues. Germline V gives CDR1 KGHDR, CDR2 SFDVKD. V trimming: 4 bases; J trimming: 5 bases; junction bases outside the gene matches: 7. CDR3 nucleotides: TGTGCCACCAGTGACCCTGGGACTAGCGGGAGGTGGACCGGGGAGCTGTTTTTT. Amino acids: CATSDPGTSGRWTGELFF.

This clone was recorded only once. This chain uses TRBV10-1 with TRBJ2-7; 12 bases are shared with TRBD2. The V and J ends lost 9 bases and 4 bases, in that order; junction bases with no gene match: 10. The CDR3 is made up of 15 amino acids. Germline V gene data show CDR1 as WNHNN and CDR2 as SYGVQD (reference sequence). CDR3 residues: CARPETSGSMYEQYF. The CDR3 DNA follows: TGCGCCAGGCCCGAGACTAGCGGGAGTATGTACGAGCAGTACTTC.

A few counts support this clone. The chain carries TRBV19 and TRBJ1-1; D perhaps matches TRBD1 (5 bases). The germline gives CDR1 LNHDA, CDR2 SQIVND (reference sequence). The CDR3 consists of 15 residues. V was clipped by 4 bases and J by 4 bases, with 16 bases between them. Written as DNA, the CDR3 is TGTGCCAGTAGTAATCTACAGGTGCTAAGCACTGAAGCTTTCTTT. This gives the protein CASSNLQVLSTEAFF.

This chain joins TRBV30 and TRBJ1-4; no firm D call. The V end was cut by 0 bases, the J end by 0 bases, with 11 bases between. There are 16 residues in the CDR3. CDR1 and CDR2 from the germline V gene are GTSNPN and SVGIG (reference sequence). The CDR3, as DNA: TGTGCCTGGAGTGTCACAGTTATCGCAACTAATGAAAAACTGTTTTTT. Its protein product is CAWSVTVIATNEKLFF.

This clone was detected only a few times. CDR3 nucleotide sequence: TGTGCCTGGGGAGGGACAGCTCAATCACCCCTCCACTTT. Its translation: CAWGGTAQSPLHF. J is TRBJ1-6 and V is TRBV30; 7 nucleotides match TRBD1. The V gene end was trimmed by 5 bases and the J gene end by 10 bases; junction bases not matched to a gene: 8. The CDR3 length is 13 residues. Germline-derived CDR1 and CDR2 are GTSNPN and SVGIG (reference sequence).

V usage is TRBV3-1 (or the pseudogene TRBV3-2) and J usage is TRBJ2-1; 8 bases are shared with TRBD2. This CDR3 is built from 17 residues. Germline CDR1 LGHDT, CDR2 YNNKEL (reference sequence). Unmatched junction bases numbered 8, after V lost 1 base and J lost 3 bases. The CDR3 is CASSQGVSAGGYNEQFF. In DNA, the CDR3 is TGTGCCAGCAGCCAAGGGGTGAGCGCGGGAGGCTACAATGAGCAGTTCTTC.

CDR3 nucleotides: TGTGCCAGTAGTATCTCTGAGGGAATCCACGAGCAGTACTTC. It translates to CASSISEGIHEQYF. The V call is TRBV19, the J call TRBJ2-7; a weak D match, TRBD2 (5 bases). This CDR3 has 14 residues. Trimming pared 3 bases from V and 5 bases from J, leaving 14 bases between. Germline CDR1 is LNHDA and CDR2 is SQIVND (reference sequence).

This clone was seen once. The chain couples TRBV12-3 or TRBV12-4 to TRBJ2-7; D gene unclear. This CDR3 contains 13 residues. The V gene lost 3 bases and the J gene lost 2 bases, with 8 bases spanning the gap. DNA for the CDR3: TGTGCCAGCAGTTTTGGCATGACCTACGAGCAGTACTTC. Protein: CASSFGMTYEQYF.

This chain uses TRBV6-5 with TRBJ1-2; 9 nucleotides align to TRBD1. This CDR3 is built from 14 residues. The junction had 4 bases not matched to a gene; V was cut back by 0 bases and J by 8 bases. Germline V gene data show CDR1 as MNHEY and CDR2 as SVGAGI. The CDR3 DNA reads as TGTGCCAGCAGTTACTCGGACAGGGGCCGGGGCTACACCTTC. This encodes CASSYSDRGRGYTF.

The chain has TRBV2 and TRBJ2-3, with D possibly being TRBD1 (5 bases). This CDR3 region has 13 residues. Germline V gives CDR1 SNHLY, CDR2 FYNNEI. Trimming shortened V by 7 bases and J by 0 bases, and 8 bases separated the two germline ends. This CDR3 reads CASKGSSTDTQYF. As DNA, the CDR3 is TGTGCCAGCAAGGGGTCTAGCACAGATACGCAGTATTTT.